Presented here are 5 T cell receptor beta chains from one specimen sequenced in a study of cytomegalovirus exposure and HLA in healthy donors. PCR used 60 Vbeta primers and 13 Jbeta primers. The data were produced by immunoSEQ multiplex PCR, yet TCRdb's version contains in-frame clones alone and is incomplete. The sample yields approximately 100,000 clones, about 70% seen once. The sequenced sample was PBMCs. Receptors were obtained from a man aged 45-65 years in good health and CMV-seropositive.

The chain carries TRBV27 and TRBJ2-3, with 8 bases identical to TRBD1. Germline V gene sequence: CDR1 MNHEY, CDR2 SMNVEV (reference sequence). The CDR3 has 15 amino acids. V shed 5 bases and J 1 base; nucleotides not matched to a gene: 5. The CDR3 nucleotides are TGTGCCAGCAGTCTCCCGGGACAGGGCACAGATACGCAGTATTTT. Protein product: CASSLPGQGTDTQYF.

This clone was found a few times. The chain combines TRBV2 with TRBJ1-2; D gene uncertain. Germline V CDR1 and CDR2: SNHLY, FYNNEI. This CDR3 has 13 residues. Trimming left V 7 bases short and J 4 bases short, with 13 bases between. CDR3 sequence reads: CASTPNRGYGYTF. CDR3 bases: TGTGCCAGCACCCCAAACCGGGGCTATGGCTACACCTTC.

The chain links TRBV9 to TRBJ2-1, with 14 bases matching TRBD2. Trimming took 0 bases from V and 2 from J; bases not matched to a gene: 7. The CDR3 is 19 amino acids. CDR1 SGDLS and CDR2 YYNGEE come from the germline V gene. This chain's CDR3 is CASSVGGLAGVPPYNEQFF. CDR3 bases: TGTGCCAGCAGCGTAGGGGGACTAGCGGGGGTCCCCCCCTACAATGAGCAGTTCTTC.

The chain combines TRBV6-5 with TRBJ1-1; possible D gene TRBD1, 6 bases. CDR3 length: 15 residues. The V end lost 6 bases, the J end lost 4 bases, and 18 bases lay between the germline ends. CDR1 is MNHEY and CDR2 is SVGAGI in the germline V gene. The CDR3 DNA reads as TGTGCCAGCAGCTCCTATATTGGGGGGGCCACTGAAGCTTTCTTT. This sequence encodes CASSSYIGGATEAFF.

V gene TRBV6-6 combines with J gene TRBJ2-3, with 11 bases matching TRBD2. The length of the CDR3 is 16 residues. V lost 8 bases, J lost 11 bases, and 18 bases stayed unmatched. Germline values: CDR1 MNHNY, CDR2 SVGAGI (reference sequence). The DNA for the CDR3 is TGTGCCAGCGACCGGAATAGCGGGAGGGCCGGTTCAGGGCAGTATTTT. Its translation is CASDRNSGRAGSGQYF.